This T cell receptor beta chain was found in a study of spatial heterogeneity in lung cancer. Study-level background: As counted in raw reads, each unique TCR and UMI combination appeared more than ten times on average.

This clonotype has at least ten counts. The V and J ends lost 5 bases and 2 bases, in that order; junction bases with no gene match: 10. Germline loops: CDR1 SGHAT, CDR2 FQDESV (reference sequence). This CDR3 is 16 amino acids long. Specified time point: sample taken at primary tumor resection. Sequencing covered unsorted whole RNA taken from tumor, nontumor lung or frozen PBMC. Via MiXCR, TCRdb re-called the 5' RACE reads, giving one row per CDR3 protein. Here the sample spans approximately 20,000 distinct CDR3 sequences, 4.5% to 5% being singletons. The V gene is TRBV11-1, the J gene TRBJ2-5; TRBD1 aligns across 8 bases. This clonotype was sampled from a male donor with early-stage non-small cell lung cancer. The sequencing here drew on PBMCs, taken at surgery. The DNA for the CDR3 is TGTGCCAGCAGCCTCTCTGGACAGGGTAGGCAAGAGACCCAGTACTTC. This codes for CASSLSGQGRQETQYF.